A single T cell receptor (beta chain) is shown here with its context. These data come from a study of CD8+ T cells in alopecia areata. RNA extraction was followed by reverse transcription into cDNA, which acted as the sequencing template. Assay: immunoSEQ multiplex PCR; the TCRdb copy retains only in-frame clones and omits some. The sample shows around 140,000 clones, over 70% of them seen only once. The CDR3 length is 15 residues. Trimming removed 4 bases from V and 3 bases from J; junction bases left unmatched: 8. Germline V CDR1 and CDR2: SGHRS, YFSETQ. This sample comprised CD8+ T cells sorted from blood, obtained at week 0. This clonotype originated in a human donor with alopecia areata. The chain is built from TRBV5-1 and TRBJ2-7; TRBD2 matches at 9 bases. The CDR3, as DNA: TGCGCCAGCAGCCAATTAGCGGGAGAAATCTACGAGCAGTACTTC. Its translation: CASSQLAGEIYEQYF.